A selection of T cell receptor beta chains follows, all from one sample in a study of blood T cell repertoires in COVID-19. Method: immunoSEQ multiplex PCR; TCRdb's copy keeps in-frame clones and lacks some. The sample holds under 45,000 clones, approximately 90% seen once. The specimen was peripheral blood. These receptors all come from a man in his 60s with acute or convalescent COVID-19. Each CDR3 is given with its conserved first and last residue.

v_call cdr3_aa
TRBV18 CASSPRGNGEQFF
TRBV4-3 CASSQAAQVNSPLHF
TRBV2 CASSDAGINSPLHF
TRBV29-1 CSVEDRNYGYTF
TRBV7-3 CASSPGTGGTEAFF
TRBV25-1 CASSGQRGWLGTDTQYF
TRBV10-3 CAIALQGSGLLSGNTIYF
TRBV18 CASSPPGSLSGNTIYF
TRBV7-2 CASSLAQGSYNEQFF
TRBV7-2 CASSRSQGGRTEAFF
TRBV9 CASSVEAGAYAGELFF